Listed here are 27 T cell receptor beta chains from one sample, sequenced in a study of blood T cells in healthy people across ages. A second PCR of about 7 to 12 cycles used a sample-barcoded 5' primer and a J-beta primer mix. Each CDR3 protein gets one entry after TCRdb re-called the 5' RACE reads with MiXCR. The repertoire holds some 670,000 distinct CDR3 sequences, with about 50% as singletons. The specimen was blood. The source is a woman aged 80 or older in good health.

The genes are TRBV6-6 and TRBJ2-3; maybe TRBD2 (5 bases). The CDR3 spans 15 residues. CDR1 is MNHNY, CDR2 SVGAGI, per germline (reference sequence). V lost 6 bases and J lost 5, with 18 bases in between. CDR3: CASRTNALGRDTQYF. Here the CDR3 DNA reads TGTGCCAGCAGGACCAACGCCTTGGGGAGAGATACGCAGTATTTT.

This clonotype was found many times. V usage is TRBV27 and J usage is TRBJ2-1, with D unclear. V was cut by 10 bases and J by 8 bases, with 12 bases left in between. CDR3 length equals 11 residues. CDR1 and CDR2 (germline): MNHEY, SMNVEV (reference sequence). The CDR3 protein is CAISNGHEQFF. The CDR3 DNA reads as TGTGCCATCTCAAATGGCCATGAGCAGTTCTTC.

In the case of this clonotype: A much more abundant neighbour one base away suggests this may be a read error. The CDR3 nucleotides are TGTGCCCGCAGTTTATCGCAGGGGACACCCACAGATACGCAGTATTTT. As protein: CARSLSQGTPTDTQYF. The chain has TRBV12-3 or TRBV12-4 and TRBJ2-3; maybe TRBD1 (6 bases). The CDR3 sequence is 16 residues long.

This clonotype was counted a few times. J is TRBJ1-1 and V is TRBV20-1; no firm D call. V was shortened by 0 bases and J by 4 bases, with 12 bases between the two germline ends. Germline values: CDR1 DFQATT, CDR2 SNEGSKA (reference sequence). CDR3 size: 14 residues. CDR3: CSARDPVRPTEAFF. The DNA of the CDR3 is TGCAGTGCTAGAGATCCCGTCAGGCCCACTGAAGCTTTCTTT.

The chain combines TRBV6-1 with TRBJ2-6; no reliable D call. This CDR3 is built from 14 residues. V lost 8 bases, J lost 1 base, and 9 bases lay in between. Germline CDR1 and CDR2: MNHNS and SASEGT. The CDR3 protein is CASLQTSGANVLTF. CDR3 coding DNA: TGTGCCAGCTTGCAGACTTCTGGGGCCAACGTCCTGACTTTC.

A word on this clonotype: A much bigger clone sits one base away, suggesting this may be a read error. V gene TRBV29-1 combines with J gene TRBJ2-1; D remains ambiguous. The CDR3 has 11 amino acids. The V gene's germline CDR1 is SQVTM and CDR2 ANQGSEA. V shed 7 bases and J shed 9 bases, with 13 bases lying between them. CDR3 bases: TGCAGCGCTCCACAGTGTTGTGAGCAGTTCTTC. This codes for CSAPQCCEQFF.

A note on this clonotype: Sequence at one end of the junction differs from germline and may be a read error. The chain is built from TRBV7-3 and TRBJ2-1, with 10 bases that match TRBD2. CDR1 and CDR2 from the germline V gene are SGHTA and FQGTGA. The CDR3 totals 19 residues. In nucleotides, the CDR3 is TGTGCCAGCAGCTTTAAATCGGGGGGACTAGCGCCCTCCTACAATGGGCAGTTCTTC. As protein: CASSFKSGGLAPSYNGQFF.

CDR3 region: CASVGTSGRKPYEQYF. For the CDR3, the DNA is TGTGCCAGCGTCGGGACTAGCGGGAGGAAACCCTACGAGCAGTACTTC. This chain uses TRBV27 with TRBJ2-7, with TRBD2 matching 15 bases. The V segment lost 8 bases and the J segment 2 bases; nucleotides outside the gene matches: 7. The length of the CDR3 is 16 residues. From germline, CDR1 is MNHEY and CDR2 SMNVEV (reference sequence).

In the case of this clonotype: A clone one base away is much larger, so this may be a read error. The chain couples TRBV3-1 to TRBJ2-5, with D possibly TRBD1 on 5 matching bases. V dropped 11 bases and J dropped 2 bases, with 15 bases sitting between them. In germline, CDR1 is LGHDT, CDR2 YNNKEL (reference sequence). The CDR3 has 13 residues. CDR3 nucleotides: TGTGCCCGCGCTGGGGCACTTCAAGAGACCCAGTACTTC. Amino acids: CARAGALQETQYF.

This clonotype was observed at least ten times. The chain is built from TRBV5-1 and TRBJ2-5, with D possibly matching TRBD2 (5 bases). Germline CDR1 SGHRS, CDR2 YFSETQ. This CDR3 region has 15 residues. V gave up 2 bases and J gave up 3 bases, with 14 bases separating them. CDR3 sequence (DNA): TGCGCCAGCAGCTTAGGTTCGAGCGGAAAAGAGACCCAGTACTTC. Translating gives CASSLGSSGKETQYF.

V is TRBV7-2 and J is TRBJ2-1, with D perhaps TRBD1 or TRBD2 (6 bases each). Germline V gene sequence: CDR1 SGHTA, CDR2 FQGNSA. This CDR3 region has 15 residues. Trimming stripped 5 bases from V and 3 bases from J, with 14 bases between. Here the CDR3 reads CASSGVGGRYNEQFF. CDR3 in DNA: TGTGCCAGCAGCGGGGTCGGGGGCCGCTACAATGAGCAGTTCTTC.

This clonotype was detected a few times. This chain joins TRBV20-1 and TRBJ2-2; D possibly matches TRBD1 or TRBD2 (5 bases each). CDR1 and CDR2 from the germline V gene are DFQATT and SNEGSKA (reference sequence). Trimming cost V 0 bases and J 8 bases, with 19 bases left between them. This CDR3 comprises 16 residues. The CDR3 DNA sequence: TGCAGTGCTAGAGAGGCCGGGGCAGGGTTTTCGGGGGAGCTGTTTTTT. This encodes CSAREAGAGFSGELFF.

The table lists this clonotype with many counts. V gene TRBV5-1 combines with J gene TRBJ2-1, with D possibly TRBD2 on 6 matching bases. The germline gives CDR1 SGHRS, CDR2 YFSETQ. The germline V and J ends were trimmed by 5 bases and 6 bases, with 9 bases remaining between them. This CDR3 has 12 amino acids. CDR3 DNA: TGCGCCAGCAGGACTAGTACCAATGAGCAGTTCTTC. Amino acids: CASRTSTNEQFF.

Remarks on this clonotype: The limits of the CDR3 on the DNA are not certain, so only TCRdb's listed CDR3 is given. This chain connects TRBV20-1 to TRBJ2-7; the table's D call, TRBD2, has no DNA check behind it. Germline V lookup: CDR1 DFQATT, CDR2 SNEGSKA (reference sequence). The CDR3 adds up to 13 amino acids, both ends counted. The CDR3 spells CSTSDGRSPEQYF.

This clonotype was seen ten or more times. The chain carries TRBV28 and TRBJ2-3; D not certain. Germline V lookup: CDR1 MDHEN, CDR2 SYDVKM. This CDR3 has 13 amino acids. Trimming pared 7 bases from V and 8 bases from J, leaving 16 bases between. The CDR3 spells CASTIRVPGTQYF. The CDR3 bases are TGTGCCAGCACCATACGGGTTCCCGGTACGCAGTATTTT.

The chain has TRBV10-3 and TRBJ2-7; 7 positions agree with TRBD1. The germline V gene encodes CDR1 ENHRY and CDR2 SYGVKD. Trimming took 2 bases from V and 3 from J; bases not matched to a gene: 7. The CDR3 has 15 residues. The CDR3 is CAISEIRGTYYEQYF. CDR3 sequence (DNA): TGTGCCATCAGTGAGATCAGGGGGACCTACTACGAGCAGTACTTC.

Concerning this clonotype: A junction boundary mismatches the germline segment, possibly from a read error. J is TRBJ2-7 and V is TRBV28; a weak D match, TRBD1 (6 bases). Germline CDR1 MDHEN, CDR2 SYDVKM. This CDR3 comprises 13 residues. This CDR3 is CASSFTGNYEQYF. In nucleotides, the CDR3 is TGTGCCAGCAGTTTTACAGGGAACTACGAGCAGTATTTC. The full variable domain, with the rest looked up from reference TRBV28 and TRBJ2-7, is DVKVTQSSRYLVKRTGEKVFLECVQDMDHENMFWYRQDPGLGLRLIYFSYDVKMKEKGDIPEGYSVSREKKERFSLILESASTNQTSMYLCASSFTGNYEQYFGPGTRLTVT.

This chain links TRBV7-2 with TRBJ2-7; 7 bases fit TRBD1. Per the germline V gene, CDR1 is SGHTA and CDR2 is FQGNSA. The CDR3 has 15 residues. V lost 1 base and J lost 3; bases outside the gene matches: 6. The CDR3 DNA reads TGTGCCAGCAGCTTAGTTCCAGGGGGAAACTACGAGCAGTACTTC. It is translated as CASSLVPGGNYEQYF.

V is TRBV28 and J is TRBJ1-2; D gene uncertain. V lost 7 bases, J lost 6 bases, and 12 bases lay in between. Germline CDR1 reads MDHEN; CDR2 reads SYDVKM. CDR3 length: 12 residues. The CDR3 DNA reads TGTGCCAGCAACCGGTCGAGGAATGGCTACACCTTC. Protein: CASNRSRNGYTF.

The V gene is TRBV27, the J gene TRBJ2-1, with TRBD1 matching 8 bases. The trim removed 2 bases at V and 6 bases at J, leaving 6 bases unmatched. The CDR3 is made up of 15 amino acids. CDR1 MNHEY and CDR2 SMNVEV come from the germline V gene (reference sequence). CDR3 nucleotide sequence: TGTGCCAGCAGTTTAAGACAGGGGATACCCAATGAGCAGTTCTTC. Protein product: CASSLRQGIPNEQFF.

V is TRBV25-1 and J is TRBJ1-2; TRBD1 matches at 7 bases. This CDR3 comprises 15 residues. Germline V lookup: CDR1 MGHDK, CDR2 SYGVNS. V gave up 4 bases and J gave up 6 bases; unmatched junction bases: 11. For the CDR3, the DNA is TGTGCCAGCAGTGCAACGACAGGGCTTCGGGATGGCTACACCTTC. Its protein product is CASSATTGLRDGYTF.

This clonotype has at least ten counts. This sequence joins TRBV6-1 and TRBJ2-2, with D possibly being TRBD1 or TRBD2 (6 bases each). V dropped 3 bases and J dropped 5 bases, with 16 bases sitting between them. This CDR3 spans 16 amino acids. Per the germline V gene, CDR1 is MNHNS and CDR2 is SASEGT. CDR3 DNA sequence: TGTGCCAGCAGTGACGGGGGCCGGTATCTGACCGGGGAGCTGTTTTTT. Translated: CASSDGGRYLTGELFF.

Regarding this clonotype: Mismatch with germline at one junction end may stem from a read error. The chain couples TRBV29-1 to TRBJ2-7; perhaps TRBD2 as D (5 bases). CDR3 length: 12 amino acids. Germline CDR1 and CDR2: SQVTM and ANQGSEA. DNA of the CDR3: TGTAGCGTTGAGCGCGATGACTGGGGGCAGTACTTC. Translation gives CSVERDDWGQYF.

This chain connects TRBV4-1 to TRBJ2-3, with 9 bases matching TRBD2. The CDR3 extends over 19 amino acids. Losses at the gene ends were 0 bases for V and 4 bases for J; bases not matched to a gene: 14. Germline V gene lookup returns CDR1 MGHRA and CDR2 YSYEKL. This CDR3 is CASSQDFGGGAVLADTQYF. The DNA for the CDR3 is TGCGCCAGCAGCCAAGATTTCGGCGGGGGGGCCGTTTTGGCAGATACGCAGTATTTT.

This clonotype was detected only a few times. The CDR3 nucleotides are TGTGCCAGCAGTTACTCTCAGGGTAGTGAAGCTTTCTTT. This encodes CASSYSQGSEAFF. The V call is TRBV6-5, the J call TRBJ1-1; D may be TRBD1 (5 bases). The CDR3 runs 13 residues. Looked up from germline, CDR1 is MNHEY and CDR2 is SVGAGI. Trimming took off 0 bases at V and 7 bases at J, with 9 bases between the two ends.

The chain couples TRBV2 to TRBJ2-1, with D perhaps TRBD1 (5 bases). This CDR3 spans 14 amino acids. Germline-derived CDR1 and CDR2 are SNHLY and FYNNEI. V gave up 7 bases and J gave up 3 bases, with 13 bases separating them. The CDR3 DNA reads TGTGCCAGCAACCCGACAGCTTTCTACAATGAGCAGTTCTTC. Protein sequence: CASNPTAFYNEQFF.

This clonotype appeared once. V gene TRBV10-3 combines with J gene TRBJ2-3, with a possible D match to TRBD2 (6 bases). V was pared by 0 bases and J by 12 bases, with 19 bases between. Germline CDR1 ENHRY, CDR2 SYGVKD. The CDR3 has 15 amino acids. CDR3 sequence: CAISESGGEIATQYF. CDR3 coding DNA: TGTGCCATCAGTGAGTCGGGGGGTGAGATAGCTACACAGTATTTT.